Here is one TCR beta chain with its context. CDR1 MGHRA and CDR2 YSYEKL come from the germline V gene. The CDR3 loop spans 15 amino acids. V lost 3 bases and J lost 2; bases outside the gene matches: 7. The PCR was carried out with 60 Vbeta primers and 13 Jbeta primers. Generated by immunoSEQ multiplex PCR, the TCRdb table keeps only in-frame clones and is missing some. The sample table sets out approximately 110,000 clones. The sample originates from a study of cytomegalovirus exposure and HLA in healthy donors. Specimen: PBMCs. This clonotype was obtained from a man between 40 and 49 years old in good health and CMV-seropositive. The gene calls are TRBV4-1 and TRBJ2-7, with TRBD1 matching over 7 bases. CDR3 coding DNA: TGCGCCAGCAGCCAGCAGGGGGACAAACCCTACGAGCAGTACTTC. Translated: CASSQQGDKPYEQYF.